Below, one T cell receptor beta chain is given with its context. Only a few counts were recorded for this clone. Its antigen is still unknown. No much larger clonotype is one base removed from it; base qualities were not supplied. This sample stems from a study of beta chain features in type 1 diabetes (dated by TCRdb to 2016 to 2018). For the study in its entirety: Patients and healthy donors did not differ in mean age, gender distribution, total cell number or subset yield. A total of 107,917,701 sorted cells were examined across all samples, and the number of cells per subset was strongly correlated with RNA yield. In the study, recently diagnosed type 1 diabetes patients and matched healthy donors were compared on the TCRB repertoires of their sorted circulating CD4+ T cell subsets. Whereas all 30 or so donors provided naive and central memory subsets, regulatory and stem cell-like memory subsets were isolated from just 8 patients and roughly eight healthy donors.

The entire amount of isolated RNA was reverse transcribed using the High Capacity cDNA Reverse Transcription Kit, so the sequenced TCRB transcripts were expressed ones. Deep immunoSEQ sequencing was applied to naive, central memory and regulatory T cell samples, giving an average of about 3.6 million total reads per sample. After sorted cells were lysed in RLT buffer, RNA was extracted with DNase-treated RNeasy Micro or Mini kits, with the choice depending on cell number. To prevent cross-contamination, every cell subset was processed on its own, while patient and healthy donor samples were processed together. The immunoSEQ multiplex PCR was used to amplify TCRB sequences from cDNA, generating 87-bp fragments that spanned the CDR3 region. The amplicons were sequenced using the Illumina HiSeq platform. The paper's data handling went like this. Synthetic template baselines were used to correct PCR bias computationally, reads within Hamming distance 2 were collapsed together, and singletons that could not be merged were discarded. Reads were aligned against IMGT to assign V, D and J genes, CDR3 length and insertions or deletions at six rearrangement sites. Within each subset, clonotype counts were normalized to sorted cell number, after which true diversity and Gini coefficients were computed with the tcR R package. Repertoire sharing was quantified using the overlap coefficient calculated on TCRB nucleotide sequences. Out-of-frame TCRB sequences from naive cells were analyzed to stand in for the pre-selection repertoire. TCRdb's version of the immuneACCESS table is confined to in-frame rearrangements and falls short of the full clone set. An unresolved V gene accounts for under half of the shortfall where checked; the remainder is of unknown origin. From that table come the V and J calls and clone size; the DNA was used to work out D and trimming. The sample contains roughly 450,000 clones, approximately 13% of them found a single time. 0.035% to 0.04% of the sample is taken by the ten largest.

A single peripheral blood draw of about 120 mL on average was collected from each donor into heparinised tubes. A BD FACSAria II was used to sort naive, central memory, regulatory and stem cell-like memory CD4+ T cells with a panel that included CD45RO, CCR7, CD25, CD127, CD95 and CD27. A purity above 98% was achieved for all sorted populations. PBMCs were isolated right away by Lymphoprep density gradient centrifugation and were stained directly, without culture. To minimize batch effects, samples were stained and sorted in pairs, one healthy donor with one patient per experiment. Overall results and qualifications from the work: Sequencing cDNA rather than genomic DNA could over-represent highly expressing activated cells, although activation and CD3 levels did not differ between groups. Type 1 diabetes patients showed a moderate but significant shortening of TCRB CDR3 length in all four CD4+ subsets. The naive, central memory and regulatory TCRB repertoires appeared to resemble one another more closely among patients than among healthy donors. Shorter templates might have been favored by PCR, but patient and control samples were amplified and corrected together, so both groups would have been affected equally by any skew. Patients with type 1 diabetes made fewer insertions and deleted more nucleotides at VDJ recombination sites, implying thymic rearrangement abnormalities. HLA sub-analyses involved small numbers of individuals, so any influence of HLA type on TCRB rearrangement remained unresolved.

CDR1 and CDR2 are drawn from the germline V gene: MGHRA, YSYEKL. From its cysteine to its phenylalanine, the CDR3 spans 14 amino acids. The DNA shown is the 42-base CDR3, in frame from base 1. Here V drops 2 bases and J drops 12 bases, and the junction holds 6 bases not matched to any gene. This clonotype originated in a man aged 30 to 45 in good health. Recombination linked TRBV4-1 to TRBJ2-2; 10 of the junction bases match TRBD2. The sample consisted of naive CD4+ T cells from blood. Reading the label with the study, this specimen's cell subset or site is: true naive CD4+ T cells. The CDR3 region has the sequence CASSQTSGERKLFF. The nucleotide sequence is TGCGCCAGCAGCCAAACTAGCGGGGAGAGGAAGCTGTTTTTT.